This T cell receptor beta chain came from a study of CD8 T cells in ankylosing spondylitis. Findings of the study overall: Relatively scarce in peripheral blood, disease-linked clones were CD8+. Made up of about eight highly homologous variants, a TCR beta motif appeared characteristic of ankylosing spondylitis blood.

This clonotype was observed at least ten times. Antigen: not known. The V gene's germline CDR1 is SQVTM and CDR2 ANQGSEA. Trimming removed 4 bases at V and 1 base at J, with 4 bases between. The CDR3 is 11 amino acids. The authors made TCR beta libraries by quantitative 5'-RACE with molecular barcodes. TCRdb analysed the 5' RACE reads with MiXCR anew, one entry per CDR3 protein. The sample consists of about 36,000 distinct CDR3 sequences, 4.5% to 6% of them appearing once. The sample taken for sequencing was blood, either unsorted or a sorted T cell fraction (not recorded which). This chain joins TRBV29-1 and TRBJ1-1; D remains unclear. This clonotype originated in a male donor with ankylosing spondylitis or in good health (not recorded which). CDR3 loop: CSVGQNTEAFF. In DNA, the CDR3 is TGCAGCGTTGGACAGAACACTGAAGCTTTCTTT.